This T cell receptor (beta chain) was sequenced during a study of cytomegalovirus exposure and HLA in healthy donors. Study-level findings and limits: Sequences of the TCR beta chain were said to predict the HLA-A and HLA-B alleles of most subjects accurately. The availability of immune exposure information extended only to CMV serostatus.

A remark on this clone: Its target is unknown.

PCR amplification relied on 60 Vbeta primers (plus 13 Jbeta primers). Here immunoSEQ multiplex PCR was the method, and the copy in TCRdb shows in-frame clones only, minus some. Of 140,000 to 150,000 clones listed, 76% are singletons. The CDR3 sequence is 15 residues long. CDR1 is SGHDT and CDR2 is YYEEEE in the germline V gene. Trimming cost V 0 bases and J 5 bases, with 15 bases left between them. Sequenced sample: PBMCs. The chain uses TRBV5-6 and TRBJ2-7; D may be TRBD1 (5 bases). This sequence originates from a man aged 35 to 55 in good health and CMV-seronegative. The CDR3 reads CASSLEPGRGNEQYF. CDR3 nucleotides: TGTGCCAGCAGCTTGGAGCCAGGAAGGGGAAACGAGCAGTACTTC.